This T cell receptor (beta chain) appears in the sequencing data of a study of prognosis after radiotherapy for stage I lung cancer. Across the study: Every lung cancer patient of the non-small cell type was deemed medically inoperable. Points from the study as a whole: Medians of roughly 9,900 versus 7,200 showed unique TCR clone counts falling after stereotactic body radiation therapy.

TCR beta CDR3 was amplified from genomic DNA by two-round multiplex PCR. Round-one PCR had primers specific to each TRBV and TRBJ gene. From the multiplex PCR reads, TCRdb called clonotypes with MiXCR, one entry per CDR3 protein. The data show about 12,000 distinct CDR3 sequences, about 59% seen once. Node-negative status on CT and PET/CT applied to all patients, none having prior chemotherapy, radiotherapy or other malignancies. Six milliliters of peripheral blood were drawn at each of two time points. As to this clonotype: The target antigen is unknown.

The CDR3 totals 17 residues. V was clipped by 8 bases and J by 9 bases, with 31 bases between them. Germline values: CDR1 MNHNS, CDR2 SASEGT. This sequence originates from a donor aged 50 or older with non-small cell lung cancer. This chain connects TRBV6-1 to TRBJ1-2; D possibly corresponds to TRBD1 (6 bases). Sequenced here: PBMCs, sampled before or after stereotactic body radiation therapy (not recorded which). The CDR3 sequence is CASLSSGPSAGGPCYTF. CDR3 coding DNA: TGTGCCAGCCTATCCTCGGGCCCGTCCGCGGGGGGCCCCTGCTACACCTTC.